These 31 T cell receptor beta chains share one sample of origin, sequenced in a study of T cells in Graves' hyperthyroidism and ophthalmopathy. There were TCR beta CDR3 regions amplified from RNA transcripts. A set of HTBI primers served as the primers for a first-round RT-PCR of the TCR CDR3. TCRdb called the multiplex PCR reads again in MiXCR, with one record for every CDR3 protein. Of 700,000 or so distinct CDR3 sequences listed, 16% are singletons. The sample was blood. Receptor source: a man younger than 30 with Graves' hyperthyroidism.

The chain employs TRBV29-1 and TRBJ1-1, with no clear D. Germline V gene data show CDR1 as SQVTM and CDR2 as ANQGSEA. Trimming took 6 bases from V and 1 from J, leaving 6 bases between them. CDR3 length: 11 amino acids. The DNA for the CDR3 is TGCAGCGTCGTGGGGAACACTGAAGCTTTCTTT. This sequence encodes CSVVGNTEAFF.

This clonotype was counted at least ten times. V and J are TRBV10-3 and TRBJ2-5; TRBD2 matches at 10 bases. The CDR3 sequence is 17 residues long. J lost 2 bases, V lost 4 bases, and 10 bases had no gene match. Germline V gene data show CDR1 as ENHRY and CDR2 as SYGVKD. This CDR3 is CAISASLAGAGQETQYF. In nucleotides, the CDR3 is TGTGCCATCAGTGCAAGCCTAGCGGGAGCGGGACAAGAGACCCAGTACTTC.

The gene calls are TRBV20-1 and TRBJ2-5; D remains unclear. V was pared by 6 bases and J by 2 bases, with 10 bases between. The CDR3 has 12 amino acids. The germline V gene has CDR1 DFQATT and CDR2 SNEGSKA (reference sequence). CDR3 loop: CSAKQVQETQYF. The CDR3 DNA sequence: TGCAGTGCCAAACAAGTTCAAGAGACCCAGTACTTC.

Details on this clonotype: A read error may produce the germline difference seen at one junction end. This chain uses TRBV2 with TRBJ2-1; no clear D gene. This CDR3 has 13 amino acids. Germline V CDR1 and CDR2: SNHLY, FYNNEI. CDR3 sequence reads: CASSVGFLVGCLF. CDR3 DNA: TGTGCCAGCAGTGTTGGATTCCTGGTGGGATGTCTCTTC.

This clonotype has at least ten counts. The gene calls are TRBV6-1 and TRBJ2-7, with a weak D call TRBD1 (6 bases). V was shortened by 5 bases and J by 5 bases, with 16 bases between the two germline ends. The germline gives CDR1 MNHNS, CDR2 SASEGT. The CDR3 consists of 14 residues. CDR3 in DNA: TGTGCCAGCAGTTCGGGGCAGGGGCTTAACGAGCAGTACTTC. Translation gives CASSSGQGLNEQYF.

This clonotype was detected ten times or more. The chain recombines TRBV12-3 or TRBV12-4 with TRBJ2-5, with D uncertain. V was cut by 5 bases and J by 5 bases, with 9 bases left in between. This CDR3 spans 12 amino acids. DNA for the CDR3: TGTGCCAGCAGTAAGGGCCCGGAGACCCAGTACTTC. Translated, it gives CASSKGPETQYF.

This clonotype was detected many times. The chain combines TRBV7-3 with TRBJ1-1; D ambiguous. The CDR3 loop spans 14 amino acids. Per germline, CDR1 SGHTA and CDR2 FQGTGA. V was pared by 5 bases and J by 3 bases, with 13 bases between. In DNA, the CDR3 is TGTGCCAGCAGCCCGGGCCCTCTGGACACTGAAGCTTTCTTT. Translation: CASSPGPLDTEAFF. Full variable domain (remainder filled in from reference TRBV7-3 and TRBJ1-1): GAGVSQTPSNKVTEKGKYVELRCDPISGHTALYWYRQSLGQGPEFLIYFQGTGAADDSGLPNDRFFAVRPEGSVSTLKIQRTERGDSAVYLCASSPGPLDTEAFFGQGTRLTVV.

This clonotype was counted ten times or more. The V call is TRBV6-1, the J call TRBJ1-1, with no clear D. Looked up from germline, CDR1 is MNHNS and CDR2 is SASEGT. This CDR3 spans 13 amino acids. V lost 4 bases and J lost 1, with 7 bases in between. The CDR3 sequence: CASSARENTEAFF. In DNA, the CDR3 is TGTGCCAGCAGTGCGAGGGAGAACACTGAAGCTTTCTTT.

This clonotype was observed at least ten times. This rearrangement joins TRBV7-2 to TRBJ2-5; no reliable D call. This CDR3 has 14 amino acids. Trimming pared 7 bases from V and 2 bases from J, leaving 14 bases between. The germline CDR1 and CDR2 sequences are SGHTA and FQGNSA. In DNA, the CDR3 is TGTGCCAGCACTTCCAATAGGGTACAAGAGACCCAGTACTTC. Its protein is CASTSNRVQETQYF. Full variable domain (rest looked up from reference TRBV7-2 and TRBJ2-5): GAGVSQSPSNKVTEKGKDVELRCDPISGHTALYWYRQSLGQGLEFLIYFQGNSAPDKSGLPSDRFSAERTGGSVSTLTIQRTQQEDSAVYLCASTSNRVQETQYFGPGTRLLVL.

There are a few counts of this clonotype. CDR3 bases: TGTGCCAGCAGTGGGGGTTCCGACAGGGGGCACGAGCAGTACTTC. Translated, it gives CASSGGSDRGHEQYF. The gene calls are TRBV2 and TRBJ2-7, with 10 nucleotides matching TRBD1. V trimming: 4 bases; J trimming: 5 bases; junction bases outside the gene matches: 8. CDR3 length: 15 residues. Per the germline V gene, CDR1 is SNHLY and CDR2 is FYNNEI.

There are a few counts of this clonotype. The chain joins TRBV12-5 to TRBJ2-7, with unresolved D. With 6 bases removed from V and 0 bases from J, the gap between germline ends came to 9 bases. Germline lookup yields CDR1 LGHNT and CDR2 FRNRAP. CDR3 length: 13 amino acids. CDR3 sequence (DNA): TGTGCTAGTGGCTTTCACACCTCCTACGAGCAGTACTTC. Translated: CASGFHTSYEQYF.

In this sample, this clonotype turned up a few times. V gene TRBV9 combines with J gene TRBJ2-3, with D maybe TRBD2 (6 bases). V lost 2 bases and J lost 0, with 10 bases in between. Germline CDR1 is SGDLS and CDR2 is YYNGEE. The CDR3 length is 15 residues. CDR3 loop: CASSVLSGSTDTQYF. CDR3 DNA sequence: TGTGCCAGCAGCGTCTTGAGCGGGAGCACAGATACGCAGTATTTT.

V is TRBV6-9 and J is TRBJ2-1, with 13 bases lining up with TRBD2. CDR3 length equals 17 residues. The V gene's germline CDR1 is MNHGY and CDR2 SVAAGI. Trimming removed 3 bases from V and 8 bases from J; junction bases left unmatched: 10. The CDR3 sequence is CASSYGVGLAGDYEQFF. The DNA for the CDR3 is TGTGCCAGCAGTTACGGTGTTGGACTAGCGGGGGACTATGAGCAGTTCTTC.

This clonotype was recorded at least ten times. This chain's CDR3 is CSAAGGPSFGFF. The CDR3, as DNA: TGCAGTGCTGCAGGAGGACCTTCATTCGGTTTCTTT. The genes are TRBV20-1 and TRBJ1-1; D is undetermined. Germline V gene sequence: CDR1 DFQATT, CDR2 SNEGSKA (reference sequence). Trimming removed 5 bases at V and 13 bases at J, with 20 bases between. The CDR3 sequence is 12 residues long.

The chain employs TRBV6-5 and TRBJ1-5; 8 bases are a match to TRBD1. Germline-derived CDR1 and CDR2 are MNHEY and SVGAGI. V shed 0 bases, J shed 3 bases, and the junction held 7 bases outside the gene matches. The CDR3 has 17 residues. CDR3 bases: TGTGCCAGCAGTTACTCTCAGGGGGCCCGCTCCAATCAGCCCCAGCATTTT. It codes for CASSYSQGARSNQPQHF.

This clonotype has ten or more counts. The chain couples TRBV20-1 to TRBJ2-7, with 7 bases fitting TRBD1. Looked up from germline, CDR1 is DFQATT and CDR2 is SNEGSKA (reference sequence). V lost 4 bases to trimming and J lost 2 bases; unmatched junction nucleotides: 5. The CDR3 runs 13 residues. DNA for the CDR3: TGCAGTGCTACCGGGACAGAAGCCTACGAGCAGTACTTC. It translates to CSATGTEAYEQYF.

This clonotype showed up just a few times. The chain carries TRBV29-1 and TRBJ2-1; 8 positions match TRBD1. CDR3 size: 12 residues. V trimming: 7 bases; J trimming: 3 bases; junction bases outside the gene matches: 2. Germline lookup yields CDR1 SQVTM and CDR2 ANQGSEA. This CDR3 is CSGTGSYNEQFF. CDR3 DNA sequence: TGCAGCGGGACAGGGAGCTACAATGAGCAGTTCTTC.

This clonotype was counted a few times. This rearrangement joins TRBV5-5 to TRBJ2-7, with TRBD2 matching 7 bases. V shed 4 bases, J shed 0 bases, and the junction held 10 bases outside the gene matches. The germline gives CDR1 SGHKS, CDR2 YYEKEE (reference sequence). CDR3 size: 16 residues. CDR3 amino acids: CASSHRGSDSSYEQYF. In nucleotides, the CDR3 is TGTGCCAGCAGCCACCGCGGGAGTGACAGCTCCTACGAGCAGTACTTC.

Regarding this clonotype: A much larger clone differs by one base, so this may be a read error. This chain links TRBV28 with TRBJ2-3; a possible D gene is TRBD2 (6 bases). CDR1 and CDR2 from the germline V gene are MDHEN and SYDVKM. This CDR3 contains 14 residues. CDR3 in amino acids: CASSLDTSTDRQYF. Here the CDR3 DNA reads TGTGCCAGCAGTTTAGATACTAGCACAGATAGGCAGTATTTT.

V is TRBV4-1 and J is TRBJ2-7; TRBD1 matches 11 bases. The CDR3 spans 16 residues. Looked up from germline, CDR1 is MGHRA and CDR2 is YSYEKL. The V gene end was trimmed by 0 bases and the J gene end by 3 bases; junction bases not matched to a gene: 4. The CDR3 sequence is CASSQDRTGGFYEQYF. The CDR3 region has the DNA TGCGCCAGCAGCCAAGATAGGACAGGGGGCTTCTACGAGCAGTACTTC.

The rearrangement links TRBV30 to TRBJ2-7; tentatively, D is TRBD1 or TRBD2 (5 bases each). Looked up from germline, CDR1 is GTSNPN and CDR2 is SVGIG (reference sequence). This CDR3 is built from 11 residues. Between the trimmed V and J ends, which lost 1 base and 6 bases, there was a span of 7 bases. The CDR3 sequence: CAWSDGGEQYF. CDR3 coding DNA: TGTGCCTGGAGTGATGGGGGCGAGCAGTACTTC.

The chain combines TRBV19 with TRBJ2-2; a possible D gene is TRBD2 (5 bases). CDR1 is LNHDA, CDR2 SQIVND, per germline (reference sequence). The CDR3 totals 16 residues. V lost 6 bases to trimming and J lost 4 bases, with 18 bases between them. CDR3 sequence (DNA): TGTGCCAGTAGCCGATACGGGAATGTAATCACCGGGGAGCTGTTTTTT. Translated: CASSRYGNVITGELFF. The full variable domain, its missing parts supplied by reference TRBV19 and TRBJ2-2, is DGGITQSPKYLFRKEGQNVTLSCEQNLNHDAMYWYRQDPGQGLRLIYYSQIVNDFQKGDIAEGYSVSREKKESFPLTVTSAQKNPTAFYLCASSRYGNVITGELFFGEGSRLTVL.

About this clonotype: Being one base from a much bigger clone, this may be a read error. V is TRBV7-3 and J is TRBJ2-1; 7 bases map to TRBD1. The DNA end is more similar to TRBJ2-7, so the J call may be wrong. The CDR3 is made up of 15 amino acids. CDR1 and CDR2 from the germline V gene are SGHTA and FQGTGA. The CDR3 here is CASSLRQGIGNEQYF. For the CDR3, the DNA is TGTGCCAGCAGCTTAAGACAGGGTATTGGCAATGAGCAGTACTTC.

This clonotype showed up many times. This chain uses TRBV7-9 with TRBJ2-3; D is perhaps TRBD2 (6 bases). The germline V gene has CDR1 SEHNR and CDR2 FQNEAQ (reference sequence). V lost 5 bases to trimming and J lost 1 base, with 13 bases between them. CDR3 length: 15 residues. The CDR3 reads CASSRRDVRTDTQYF. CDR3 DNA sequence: TGTGCCAGCAGCCGGAGGGACGTTCGCACAGATACGCAGTATTTT.

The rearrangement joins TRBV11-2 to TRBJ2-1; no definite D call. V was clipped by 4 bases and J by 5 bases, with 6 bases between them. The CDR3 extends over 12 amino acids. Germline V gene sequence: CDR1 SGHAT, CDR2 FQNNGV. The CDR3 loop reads CASSSMNNEQFF. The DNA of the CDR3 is TGTGCCAGCAGCTCTATGAACAATGAGCAGTTCTTC.

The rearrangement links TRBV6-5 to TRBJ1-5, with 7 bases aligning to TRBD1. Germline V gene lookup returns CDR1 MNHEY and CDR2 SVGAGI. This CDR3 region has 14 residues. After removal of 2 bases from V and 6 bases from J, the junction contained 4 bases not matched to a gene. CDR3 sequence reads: CASSYQQGFQPQHF. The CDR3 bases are TGTGCCAGCAGTTACCAACAGGGGTTTCAGCCCCAGCATTTT.

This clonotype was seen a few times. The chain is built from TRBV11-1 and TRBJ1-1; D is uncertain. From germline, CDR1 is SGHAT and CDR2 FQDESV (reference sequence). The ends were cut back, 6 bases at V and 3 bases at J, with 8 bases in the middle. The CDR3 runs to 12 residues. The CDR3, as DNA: TGTGCCAGCAGTCCGGCTTACACTGAAGCTTTCTTT. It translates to CASSPAYTEAFF. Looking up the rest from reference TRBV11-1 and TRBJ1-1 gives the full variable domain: EAEVAQSPRYKITEKSQAVAFWCDPISGHATLYWYRQILGQGPELLVQFQDESVVDDSQLPKDRFSAERLKGVDSTLKIQPAELGDSAMYLCASSPAYTEAFFGQGTRLTVV.

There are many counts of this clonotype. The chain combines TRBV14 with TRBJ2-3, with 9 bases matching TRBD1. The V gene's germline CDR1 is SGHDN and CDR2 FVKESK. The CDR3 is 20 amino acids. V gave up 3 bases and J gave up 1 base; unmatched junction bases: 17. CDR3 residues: CASSHPNPGQGAGRTDTQYF. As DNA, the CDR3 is TGTGCCAGCAGCCATCCCAATCCGGGACAGGGCGCGGGGCGCACAGATACGCAGTATTTT. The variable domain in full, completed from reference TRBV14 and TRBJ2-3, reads EAGVTQFPSHSVIEKGQTVTLRCDPISGHDNLYWYRRVMGKEIKFLLHFVKESKQDESGMPNNRFLAERTGGTYSTLKVQPAELEDSGVYFCASSHPNPGQGAGRTDTQYFGPGTRLTVL.

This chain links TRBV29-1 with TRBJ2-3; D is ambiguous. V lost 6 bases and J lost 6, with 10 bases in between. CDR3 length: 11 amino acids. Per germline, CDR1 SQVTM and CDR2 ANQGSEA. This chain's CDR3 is CSVTPPDTQYF. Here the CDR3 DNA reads TGCAGCGTGACCCCACCCGATACGCAGTATTTT.

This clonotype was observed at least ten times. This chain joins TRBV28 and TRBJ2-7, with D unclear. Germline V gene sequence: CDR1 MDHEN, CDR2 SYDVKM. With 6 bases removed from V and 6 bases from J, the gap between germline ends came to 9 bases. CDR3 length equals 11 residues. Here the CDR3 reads CASSRFLEQYF. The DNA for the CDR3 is TGTGCCAGCAGCCGCTTTCTCGAGCAGTACTTC.

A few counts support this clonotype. Here the CDR3 DNA reads TGTGCCAGCAGTGAAGCGCTCGGGGGGGCTGGTCAGCCCCAGCATTTT. Encoded protein: CASSEALGGAGQPQHF. The chain couples TRBV2 to TRBJ1-5; tentatively, D is TRBD1 (6 bases). CDR1 is SNHLY, CDR2 FYNNEI, per germline. The CDR3 is 16 residues long. The V and J ends lost 0 bases and 6 bases respectively, with 15 bases between them.